These T cell receptor beta chains were read from a single sample in a study of blood T cell repertoires in COVID-19. Some clones are missing from TCRdb's copy, which holds only in-frame ones; the method was immunoSEQ multiplex PCR. Of approximately 670,000 clones listed, about 87% are singletons. The specimen sequenced was peripheral blood. All receptors come from a woman under 30 with acute or convalescent COVID-19. CDR3s include the opening cysteine and the closing phenylalanine or tryptophan. D genes are given only for firm matches. The size field is filled for only some rows; it gives once, few, many or a size class.

J gene: TRBJ2-2; V gene: TRBV13; CDR3 length: 16; clone size: NA; D gene: NA; CDR3 DNA: TGTGCCAGCAGCACGCAGGGGTCTAGGAACACCGGGGAGCTGTTTTTT; CDR3 protein: CASSTQGSRNTGELFF
J gene: TRBJ2-3; V gene: TRBV29-1; CDR3 length: 15; clone size: NA; D gene: TRBD2; CDR3 DNA: TGCAGCGTTGAAGAGGGGACTAGCTTTGAAGATACGCAGTATTTT; CDR3 protein: CSVEEGTSFEDTQYF
J gene: TRBJ1-2; V gene: TRBV29-1; CDR3 length: 14; clone size: once; D gene: TRBD1; CDR3 DNA: TGCAGCGCGGGGACAGCCTCACCTAACTATGGCTACACCTTC; CDR3 protein: CSAGTASPNYGYTF
J gene: TRBJ1-5; V gene: TRBV5-5; CDR3 length: 15; clone size: NA; D gene: NA; CDR3 DNA: TGTGCCAGCACCCGACGGGGGACTAGCAATCAGCCCCAGCATTTT; CDR3 protein: CASTRRGTSNQPQHF
J gene: TRBJ1-5; V gene: TRBV19; CDR3 length: 13; clone size: once; D gene: NA; CDR3 DNA: TGTGCCAGTAATTCGCAGGGTGGTCAGCCCCAGCATTTT; CDR3 protein: CASNSQGGQPQHF
J gene: TRBJ2-3; V gene: TRBV15; CDR3 length: 17; clone size: NA; D gene: TRBD2; CDR3 DNA: TGTGCCACCAGGGAACGCTTAGGCGGGGGGGGCACAGATACGCAGTATTTT; CDR3 protein: CATRERLGGGGTDTQYF
J gene: TRBJ2-7; V gene: TRBV2; CDR3 length: 15; clone size: NA; D gene: NA; CDR3 DNA: TGTGCCAGCATCAAAAGGGGGGGACACCCCTACGAGCAGTACTTC; CDR3 protein: CASIKRGGHPYEQYF
J gene: TRBJ2-7; V gene: TRBV7-3; CDR3 length: 14; clone size: NA; D gene: NA; CDR3 DNA: TGTGCCAGCAGCTTATGGGGCTACCAGGACGAGCAGTACTTC; CDR3 protein: CASSLWGYQDEQYF
J gene: TRBJ1-1; V gene: TRBV5-6; CDR3 length: 14; clone size: NA; D gene: TRBD1; CDR3 DNA: TGTGCCAGCAGCCTGGGGACAGTGAACACTGAAGCTTTCTTT; CDR3 protein: CASSLGTVNTEAFF
J gene: TRBJ2-1; V gene: TRBV7-9; CDR3 length: 18; clone size: NA; D gene: TRBD1; CDR3 DNA: TGTGCCAGCAGCTTACGGGGGCACAGGGGGGTTCCTAACAATGAGCAGTTCTTC; CDR3 protein: CASSLRGHRGVPNNEQFF
J gene: TRBJ2-3; V gene: TRBV5-1; CDR3 length: 17; clone size: once; D gene: TRBD2; CDR3 DNA: TGCGCCAGCAGCTTGGGACTAGCGGGGTTTAGCACAGATACGCAGTATTTT; CDR3 protein: CASSLGLAGFSTDTQYF
J gene: TRBJ1-1; V gene: TRBV7-9; CDR3 length: 11; clone size: NA; D gene: NA; CDR3 DNA: TGTGCCAGCAGCTTTAGCACTGAAGCTTTCTTT; CDR3 protein: CASSFSTEAFF
J gene: TRBJ1-2; V gene: TRBV5-5; CDR3 length: 18; clone size: NA; D gene: TRBD1; CDR3 DNA: TGTGCCAGCAGCTTTAACGGCCTACAGGGGAGAGCTAACTATGGCTACACCTTC; CDR3 protein: CASSFNGLQGRANYGYTF
J gene: TRBJ1-2; V gene: TRBV30; CDR3 length: 11; clone size: NA; D gene: NA; CDR3 DNA: TGTGCCTGGAGCCCCGGGTCTGGCTACACCTTC; CDR3 protein: CAWSPGSGYTF
J gene: TRBJ1-4; V gene: TRBV7-6; CDR3 length: 16; clone size: NA; D gene: NA; CDR3 DNA: TGTGCCAGCAGCTTAGCGCGGGCGGAGTCCGGTGAAAAACTGTTTTTT; CDR3 protein: CASSLARAESGEKLFF
J gene: TRBJ2-2; V gene: TRBV6-5; CDR3 length: 15; clone size: NA; D gene: NA; CDR3 DNA: TGTGCCAGCAGCTCGAACAGGGTAAACACCGGGGAGCTGTTTTTT; CDR3 protein: CASSSNRVNTGELFF
J gene: TRBJ1-2; V gene: TRBV20-1; CDR3 length: 11; clone size: NA; D gene: NA; CDR3 DNA: TGCAGTGCCACGGACAGTCCGGGCTACACCTTC; CDR3 protein: CSATDSPGYTF
J gene: TRBJ2-5; V gene: TRBV15; CDR3 length: 16; clone size: NA; D gene: NA; CDR3 DNA: TGTGCCACCAGCAGAGATGGACACAGGGACCAAGAGACCCAGTACTTC; CDR3 protein: CATSRDGHRDQETQYF
J gene: TRBJ1-2; V gene: TRBV5-6; CDR3 length: 15; clone size: few; D gene: NA; CDR3 DNA: TGTGCCAGCAGCTTGAGGCAGGGATCACCCTATGGCTACACCTTC; CDR3 protein: CASSLRQGSPYGYTF
J gene: TRBJ1-1; V gene: TRBV6-2/TRBV6-3; CDR3 length: 13; clone size: NA; D gene: TRBD1; CDR3 DNA: TGTGCCAGCAGCCACAGGGGAGGAACTGAAGCTTTCTTT; CDR3 protein: CASSHRGGTEAFF
J gene: TRBJ1-2; V gene: TRBV6-5; CDR3 length: 14; clone size: NA; D gene: TRBD1; CDR3 DNA: TGTGCCAGCAGAGGCCCGGGACAGGGTTATGGCTACACCTTC; CDR3 protein: CASRGPGQGYGYTF
J gene: TRBJ2-3; V gene: TRBV6-4; CDR3 length: 14; clone size: NA; D gene: NA; CDR3 DNA: TGTGCCAGCAGTGAAGGGGGGGCGACAGATACGCAGTATTTT; CDR3 protein: CASSEGGATDTQYF
J gene: TRBJ1-1; V gene: TRBV19; CDR3 length: 12; clone size: NA; D gene: NA; CDR3 DNA: TGTGCCAGTAGTATAGCGGGGGCTGAAGCTTTCTTT; CDR3 protein: CASSIAGAEAFF
J gene: TRBJ1-1; V gene: TRBV7-9; CDR3 length: 14; clone size: NA; D gene: TRBD1; CDR3 DNA: TGTGCCAGCAGCTTAGCCCTAGACAGGGAGGAAGCTTTCTTT; CDR3 protein: CASSLALDREEAFF
J gene: TRBJ2-3; V gene: TRBV11-2; CDR3 length: 15; clone size: NA; D gene: TRBD2; CDR3 DNA: TGTGCCAGCAGCTTGGCCGGGACTAGCCTAGATACGCAGTATTTT; CDR3 protein: CASSLAGTSLDTQYF
J gene: TRBJ1-4; V gene: TRBV27; CDR3 length: 16; clone size: NA; D gene: TRBD1; CDR3 DNA: TGTGCCAGCAGTTTCGATACCGGGACAGGGTACGAAAAACTGTTTTTT; CDR3 protein: CASSFDTGTGYEKLFF
J gene: TRBJ2-2; V gene: TRBV13; CDR3 length: 19; clone size: NA; D gene: TRBD1; CDR3 DNA: TGTGCCAGCAGCTTAGGCCTTCGGGACAGGGAAGGGAACACCGGGGAGCTGTTTTTT; CDR3 protein: CASSLGLRDREGNTGELFF
J gene: TRBJ2-3; V gene: TRBV5-1; CDR3 length: 14; clone size: NA; D gene: TRBD1; CDR3 DNA: TGCGCCAGCGCTCCGGGACAGGGCACAGATACGCAGTATTTT; CDR3 protein: CASAPGQGTDTQYF
J gene: TRBJ2-1; V gene: TRBV3-1/TRBV3-2; CDR3 length: 15; clone size: NA; D gene: TRBD2; CDR3 DNA: TGTGCCAGCAGCCAAGCGCCTAGCGGGGGAAATGAGCAGTTCTTC; CDR3 protein: CASSQAPSGGNEQFF
J gene: TRBJ2-3; V gene: TRBV5-1; CDR3 length: 15; clone size: NA; D gene: NA; CDR3 DNA: TGCGCCAGCAGCTACTCAGGGGTGAGGGAGGATACGCAGTATTTT; CDR3 protein: CASSYSGVREDTQYF
J gene: TRBJ2-2; V gene: TRBV7-3; CDR3 length: 13; clone size: NA; D gene: NA; CDR3 DNA: TGTGCCAGCAGCCCCAAAACAACCGGGGAGCTGTTTTTT; CDR3 protein: CASSPKTTGELFF